The sequence of this TCR beta chain was determined in a study of cytomegalovirus exposure and HLA in healthy donors. Study details: HLA-typed donors were the source of roughly 85 million unique TCRs held in an early data release. The study's findings and limits: A later look showed TCR association rates differing by HLA locus, highest for DRB1 and lowest for HLA-C. Listed as cytomegalovirus-associated were about 160 TCR beta chains.

Primers: 60 Vbeta forward and 13 Jbeta reverse. Sequencing used immunoSEQ multiplex PCR; TCRdb keeps in-frame clones, though not all of them. The sample shows some 150,000 clones, approximately 67% of them seen only once. Germline CDR1 reads MNHEY; CDR2 reads SMNVEV (reference sequence). The CDR3 loop spans 13 amino acids. The ends lost 7 bases at V and 9 bases at J; junction bases unmatched: 9. Worth noting for this clone: Its cognate antigen is unknown.

Sample: PBMCs. The origin of this receptor is a man aged 35 to 55 in good health and CMV-seronegative. The rearrangement joins TRBV27 to TRBJ1-2; TRBD1 agrees at 9 bases. The DNA for the CDR3 is TGTGCCAGCACCCAGACAGGGGGTTATAGCTACACCTTC. Its translation: CASTQTGGYSYTF.